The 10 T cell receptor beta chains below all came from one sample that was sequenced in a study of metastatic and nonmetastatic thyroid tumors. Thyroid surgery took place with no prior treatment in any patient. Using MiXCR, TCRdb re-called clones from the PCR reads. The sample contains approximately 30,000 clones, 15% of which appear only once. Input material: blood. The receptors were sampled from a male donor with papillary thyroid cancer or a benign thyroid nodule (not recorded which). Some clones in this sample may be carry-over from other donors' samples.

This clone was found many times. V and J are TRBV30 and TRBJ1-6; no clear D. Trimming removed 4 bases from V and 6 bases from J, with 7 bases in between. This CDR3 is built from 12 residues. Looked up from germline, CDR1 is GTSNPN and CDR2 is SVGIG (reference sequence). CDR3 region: CAWNVLNSPLHF. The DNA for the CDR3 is TGTGCCTGGAACGTCCTTAATTCACCCCTCCACTTT.

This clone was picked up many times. The CDR3 DNA reads as TGCGCCAGCAGCTTGGATGACCCCTCCTACGAGCAGTACTTC. It specifies CASSLDDPSYEQYF. The chain links TRBV5-1 to TRBJ2-7; D unclear. CDR3 size: 14 residues. Trimming cost V 0 bases and J 0 bases, with 7 bases left between them. The germline V gene has CDR1 SGHRS and CDR2 YFSETQ.

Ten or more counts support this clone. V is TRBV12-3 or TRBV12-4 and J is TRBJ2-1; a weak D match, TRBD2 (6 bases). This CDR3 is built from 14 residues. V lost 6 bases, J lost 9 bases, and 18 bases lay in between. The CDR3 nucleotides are TGTGCCAGCAGCGCCGGGACTCCCCTCGGTGAGCAGTTCTTC. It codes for CASSAGTPLGEQFF.

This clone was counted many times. This chain's CDR3 is CASSGGGEQYF. CDR3 in DNA: TGTGCCAGCAGCGGAGGGGGAGAGCAGTACTTC. The chain employs TRBV7-2 and TRBJ2-7, with D perhaps TRBD1 or TRBD2 (6 bases each). This CDR3 comprises 11 residues. The germline V gene has CDR1 SGHTA and CDR2 FQGNSA. Trimming pared 5 bases from V and 7 bases from J, leaving 9 bases between.

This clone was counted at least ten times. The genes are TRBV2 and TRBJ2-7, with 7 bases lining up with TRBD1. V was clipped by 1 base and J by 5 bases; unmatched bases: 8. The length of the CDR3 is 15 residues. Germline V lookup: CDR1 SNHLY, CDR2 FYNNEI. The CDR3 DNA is TGTGCCAGCAGTGAAGTAGAGGGGGCCGTGAACGAGCAGTACTTC. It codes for CASSEVEGAVNEQYF.

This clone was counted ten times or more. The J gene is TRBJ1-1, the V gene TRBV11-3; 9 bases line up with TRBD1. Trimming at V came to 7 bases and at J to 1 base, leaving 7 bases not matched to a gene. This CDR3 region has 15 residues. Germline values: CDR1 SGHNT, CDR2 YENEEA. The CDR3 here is CASIRTGATNTEAFF. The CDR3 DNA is TGTGCCAGCATTAGGACAGGGGCCACGAACACTGAAGCTTTCTTT.

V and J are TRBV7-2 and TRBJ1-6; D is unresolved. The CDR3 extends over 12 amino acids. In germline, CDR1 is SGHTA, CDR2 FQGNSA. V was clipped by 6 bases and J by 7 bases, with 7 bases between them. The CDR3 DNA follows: TGTGCCAGCAGTACGGCGAATTCACCCCTCCACTTT. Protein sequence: CASSTANSPLHF.

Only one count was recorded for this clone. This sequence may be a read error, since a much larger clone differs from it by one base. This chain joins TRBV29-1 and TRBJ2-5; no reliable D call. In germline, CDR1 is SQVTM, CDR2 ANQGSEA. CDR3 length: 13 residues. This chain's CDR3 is CRAIRVGLETQYF. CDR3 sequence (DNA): TGCCGCGCGATTAGGGTGGGTTTAGAGACCCAGTACTTC.

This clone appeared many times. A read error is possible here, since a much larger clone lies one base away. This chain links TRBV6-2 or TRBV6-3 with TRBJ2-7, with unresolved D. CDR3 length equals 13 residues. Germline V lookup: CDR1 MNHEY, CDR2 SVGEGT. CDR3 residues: CASSPTNIYEQCF. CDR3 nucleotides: TGTGCCAGCAGTCCGACGAATATCTACGAGCAGTGCTTC.

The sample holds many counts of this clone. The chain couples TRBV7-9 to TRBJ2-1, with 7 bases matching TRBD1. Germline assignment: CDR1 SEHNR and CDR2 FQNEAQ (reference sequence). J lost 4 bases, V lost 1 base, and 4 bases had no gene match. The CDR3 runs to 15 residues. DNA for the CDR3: TGTGCCAGCAGCTTAGAGACAGGGATTTACAATGAGCAGTTCTTC. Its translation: CASSLETGIYNEQFF.